This TCR beta chain was sequenced during a study of cytomegalovirus exposure and HLA in healthy donors. Study-wide points: Rarity marked most TCR sequences, yet some public TCRs occurred in many donors.

Germline CDR1 and CDR2: MGHRA and YSYEKL. V was cut by 4 bases and J by 5 bases, with 21 bases left in between. This CDR3 is 17 amino acids long. This table comes from immunoSEQ multiplex PCR, and its TCRdb copy is limited to in-frame clones, with some not included. The table lists some 150,000 clones, 85% to 90% of them singletons. For this clone: Its target is unknown.

The sample taken for sequencing was PBMCs. This TCR came from a woman aged 25-40 years in good health and CMV-seronegative. This rearrangement joins TRBV4-1 to TRBJ1-5; no clear D gene. The CDR3, as DNA: TGCGCCAGCAGCCCAACCGATATGGGAGGGTCGGATCAGCCCCAGCATTTT. This sequence encodes CASSPTDMGGSDQPQHF.